Each of the 27 T cell receptor beta chains below was sequenced from the same sample in a study of cytomegalovirus exposure and HLA in healthy donors. The PCR ran on 60 Vbeta and 13 Jbeta primers. Some clones are missing from TCRdb's copy, which holds only in-frame ones; the method was immunoSEQ multiplex PCR. The sample holds roughly 300,000 clones, 70% to 90% seen once. The source material was PBMCs. These TCRs come from a man aged 35 to 55 in good health and CMV-seropositive.

V gene TRBV15 combines with J gene TRBJ2-3, with 11 nucleotides matching TRBD2. This CDR3 comprises 18 residues. The J segment lost 3 bases and the V segment lost 2 bases, leaving 10 bases of the junction unmatched. Germline V CDR1 and CDR2: LNHNV, YYDKDF (reference sequence). This CDR3 reads CATSRLKLTSGRTDTQYF. The CDR3, as DNA: TGTGCCACCAGCAGACTCAAACTAACTAGCGGGAGAACAGATACGCAGTATTTT.

The V and J genes are TRBV19 and TRBJ2-3; 9 bases agree with TRBD2. Germline-derived CDR1 and CDR2 are LNHDA and SQIVND (reference sequence). The CDR3 has 16 amino acids. Trimming removed 6 bases from V and 6 bases from J; junction bases left unmatched: 13. The CDR3 loop reads CASSWGSGSPRDTQYF. CDR3 DNA sequence: TGTGCCAGTAGCTGGGGTAGCGGGAGCCCTCGGGATACGCAGTATTTT.

The chain recombines TRBV30 with TRBJ1-4; 7 bases agree with TRBD1. V lost 4 bases and J lost 4; bases outside the gene matches: 6. The V gene's germline CDR1 is GTSNPN and CDR2 SVGIG (reference sequence). The CDR3 totals 14 residues. CDR3 in amino acids: CAWNGDRLNEKLFF. In DNA form, the CDR3 reads TGTGCCTGGAATGGGGACAGACTTAATGAAAAACTGTTTTTT.

This chain connects TRBV5-1 to TRBJ2-7, with 9 bases lining up with TRBD1. In germline, CDR1 is SGHRS, CDR2 YFSETQ. The length of the CDR3 is 16 residues. V gave up 3 bases and J gave up 5 bases; unmatched junction bases: 12. CDR3 in amino acids: CASSWSGTGLRNEQYF. The CDR3 nucleotides read TGCGCCAGCAGCTGGTCCGGGACAGGGTTGCGCAACGAGCAGTACTTC.

This chain connects TRBV29-1 to TRBJ2-3, with 7 positions matching TRBD1. The CDR3 loop spans 18 amino acids. The germline gives CDR1 SQVTM, CDR2 ANQGSEA. Trimming cost V 4 bases and J 4 bases; bases outside gene matches: 20. The CDR3 nucleotides are TGCAGCGTTGGGGGCTCCCCTCTCGAGGGGGCGCAACCAGATACGCAGTATTTT. This gives the protein CSVGGSPLEGAQPDTQYF.

The chain carries TRBV7-2 and TRBJ2-3, with unresolved D. With 0 bases removed from V and 0 bases from J, the gap between germline ends came to 7 bases. The CDR3 extends over 15 amino acids. Germline CDR1 SGHTA, CDR2 FQGNSA. For the CDR3, the DNA is TGTGCCAGCAGCTTAGCATTCGGGAGCACAGATACGCAGTATTTT. Protein: CASSLAFGSTDTQYF.

In this sample, this clone turned up a few times. J is TRBJ1-2 and V is TRBV9, with D perhaps matching TRBD1 (5 bases). Germline V gives CDR1 SGDLS, CDR2 YYNGEE. Between the trimmed V and J ends, which lost 1 base and 8 bases, there was a span of 21 bases. CDR3 length: 16 residues. In DNA, the CDR3 is TGTGCCAGCAGCGTATCACAGGAAGGTGGCGCTTGGGGCTACACCTTC. It codes for CASSVSQEGGAWGYTF.

CDR3: CASSPRGYGYTF. Written as DNA, the CDR3 is TGTGCCAGCAGCCCCAGGGGCTATGGCTACACCTTC. The chain joins TRBV7-9 to TRBJ1-2, with D possibly being TRBD1 (6 bases). The V end lost 5 bases, the J end lost 4 bases, and 8 bases lay between the germline ends. CDR3 length: 12 residues. Germline V gives CDR1 SEHNR, CDR2 FQNEAQ (reference sequence).

CDR3 in DNA: TGTGCCAGCAGCCTAGGGGGAGATGAGCAGTTCTTC. It specifies CASSLGGDEQFF. This chain uses TRBV11-3 with TRBJ2-1, with a weak D call TRBD1 (6 bases). Trimming left V 5 bases short and J 8 bases short, with 10 bases between. Germline V gene sequence: CDR1 SGHNT, CDR2 YENEEA. The CDR3 extends over 12 amino acids.

This rearrangement joins TRBV5-1 to TRBJ2-7; 8 positions agree with TRBD1. Germline CDR1 SGHRS, CDR2 YFSETQ. V dropped 4 bases and J dropped 1; count of bases not matched to a gene: 4. This CDR3 has 14 amino acids. The CDR3 coding sequence is TGCGCCAGCAGCGAGGGACAGGAGTCCTACGAGCAGTACTTC. It encodes CASSEGQESYEQYF.

The chain recombines TRBV19 with TRBJ1-2, with D possibly TRBD1 on 6 matching bases. Between the trimmed V and J ends, which lost 5 bases and 4 bases, there was a span of 11 bases. Germline CDR1 LNHDA, CDR2 SQIVND (reference sequence). There are 13 residues in the CDR3. As DNA, the CDR3 is TGTGCCAGTAGTGTGGACAGCTTCTATGGCTACACCTTC. Its translation: CASSVDSFYGYTF.

This clone was detected only once. The J gene is TRBJ2-2, the V gene TRBV19; no firm D call. Germline V gene lookup returns CDR1 LNHDA and CDR2 SQIVND (reference sequence). Between the trimmed V and J ends, which lost 9 bases and 0 bases, there was a span of 5 bases. The CDR3 is made up of 12 amino acids. The CDR3 loop reads CASLANTGELFF. The CDR3 bases are TGTGCCAGCTTAGCGAACACCGGGGAGCTGTTTTTT.

As concerns this clone: Other DNA sequences in this sample translate to the same CDR3. The gene calls are TRBV19 and TRBJ1-5; D possibly corresponds to TRBD1 (6 bases). The CDR3 covers 15 residues. V lost 3 bases, J lost 0 bases, and 9 bases lay in between. CDR1 is LNHDA and CDR2 is SQIVND in the germline V gene (reference sequence). CDR3 protein: CASSIGRGSNQPQHF. The CDR3 nucleotides are TGTGCCAGTAGTATCGGCAGGGGTAGCAATCAGCCCCAGCATTTT.

The V and J genes are TRBV28 and TRBJ1-2; D gene ambiguous. Germline V gives CDR1 MDHEN, CDR2 SYDVKM. This CDR3 has 12 amino acids. The V end lost 8 bases, the J end lost 4 bases, and 11 bases lay between the germline ends. The CDR3 protein is CASRLTSYGYTF. The CDR3 DNA follows: TGTGCCAGCCGCTTAACGAGCTATGGCTACACCTTC.

Turning to this clone: Mismatch with germline at one junction end may stem from a read error. J is TRBJ2-7 and V is TRBV7-9, with D maybe TRBD1 (6 bases). Germline V lookup: CDR1 SEHNR, CDR2 FQNEAQ (reference sequence). This CDR3 is built from 13 residues. The CDR3 DNA is TGTTCCAGCAGCGGACAGAGCTCCTACGAGCAGTACTTC. It translates to CSSSGQSSYEQYF.

Regarding this clone: The sample has other DNA sequences that encode this CDR3 too. V gene TRBV7-3 combines with J gene TRBJ2-3; no reliable D call. Germline V CDR1 and CDR2: SGHTA, FQGTGA. CDR3 length: 12 amino acids. The germline V and J ends were trimmed by 3 bases and 2 bases, with 3 bases remaining between them. As DNA, the CDR3 is TGTGCCAGCAGCTTTAACACAGATACGCAGTATTTT. It specifies CASSFNTDTQYF.

As regards this clone: The sample carries other DNA sequences with the same CDR3. The chain has TRBV7-9 and TRBJ2-7; 7 bases agree with TRBD1. Germline CDR1 SEHNR, CDR2 FQNEAQ (reference sequence). V lost 5 bases to trimming and J lost 0 bases; unmatched junction nucleotides: 4. CDR3 size: 14 residues. This CDR3 is CASSPTGSSYEQYF. The CDR3 DNA reads as TGTGCCAGCAGCCCGACAGGGAGCTCCTACGAGCAGTACTTC.

This rearrangement joins TRBV7-9 to TRBJ2-1, with TRBD2 matching over 13 bases. The CDR3 consists of 17 residues. Trimming cost V 0 bases and J 4 bases; bases outside gene matches: 3. The germline V gene encodes CDR1 SEHNR and CDR2 FQNEAQ (reference sequence). In nucleotides, the CDR3 is TGTGCCAGCAGCTTAGCCGGGACTAGCGGGGTTTACAATGAGCAGTTCTTC. This translates into CASSLAGTSGVYNEQFF.

The chain is built from TRBV19 and TRBJ1-1; possibly TRBD1 for D (6 bases). Germline V gene sequence: CDR1 LNHDA, CDR2 SQIVND (reference sequence). The V and J ends lost 2 bases and 1 base respectively, with 8 bases between them. This CDR3 is 14 amino acids long. In nucleotides, the CDR3 is TGTGCCAGTAGTATAAGCAGGGGGAACACTGAAGCTTTCTTT. Translation gives CASSISRGNTEAFF.

The chain carries TRBV27 and TRBJ1-1; D gene uncertain. The V end lost 2 bases, the J end lost 3 bases, and 13 bases lay between the germline ends. CDR1 is MNHEY, CDR2 SMNVEV, per germline (reference sequence). The CDR3 is 15 residues long. CDR3 DNA: TGTGCCAGCAGTTTAAGGCCCATAGCATACACTGAAGCTTTCTTT. Translated: CASSLRPIAYTEAFF.

The gene calls are TRBV19 and TRBJ2-7, with D maybe TRBD2 (5 bases). V was cut by 6 bases and J by 0 bases, with 9 bases left in between. The germline gives CDR1 LNHDA, CDR2 SQIVND (reference sequence). CDR3 length: 13 residues. DNA of the CDR3: TGTGCCAGTAGCCGGGATTTCTCCTACGAGCAGTACTTC. It codes for CASSRDFSYEQYF.

This chain uses TRBV5-8 with TRBJ1-4, with 7 bases aligning to TRBD1. Losses at the gene ends were 4 bases for V and 2 bases for J; bases not matched to a gene: 5. CDR3 size: 15 residues. Germline CDR1 SGHTS, CDR2 YDEGEE. CDR3 residues: CASSPPGQTNEKLFF. The CDR3 DNA sequence: TGTGCCAGCAGCCCGCCGGGACAGACTAATGAAAAACTGTTTTTT.

CDR3 DNA sequence: TGTGCCAGCACCCTGGGACTACCCACAGATACGCAGTATTTT. It translates to CASTLGLPTDTQYF. The V and J genes are TRBV11-2 and TRBJ2-3, with 7 bases that match TRBD2. Germline CDR1 reads SGHAT; CDR2 reads FQNNGV. The length of the CDR3 is 14 residues. The V gene end was trimmed by 7 bases and the J gene end by 2 bases; junction bases not matched to a gene: 6. Full variable domain (remainder filled in from reference TRBV11-2 and TRBJ2-3): EAGVAQSPRYKIIEKRQSVAFWCNPISGHATLYWYQQILGQGPKLLIQFQNNGVVDDSQLPKDRFSAERLKGVDSTLKIQPAKLEDSAVYLCASTLGLPTDTQYFGPGTRLTVL.

The chain recombines TRBV27 with TRBJ1-1; TRBD1 is a possible D gene (5 bases). Germline CDR1 and CDR2: MNHEY and SMNVEV (reference sequence). Trimming removed 6 bases at V and 7 bases at J, with 21 bases between. The CDR3 has 15 amino acids. The CDR3: CASRKQSGKPSEAFF. CDR3 in DNA: TGTGCCAGCAGGAAGCAATCAGGGAAGCCGAGTGAAGCTTTCTTT.

The chain joins TRBV25-1 to TRBJ2-3, with a weak D call TRBD2 (7 bases). CDR1 and CDR2 from the germline V gene are MGHDK and SYGVNS. The V and J ends lost 6 bases and 2 bases respectively, with 18 bases between them. The CDR3 loop spans 16 amino acids. CDR3 region: CASRGGGAGHTDTQYF. In nucleotides, the CDR3 is TGTGCCAGCAGGGGAGGGGGGGCAGGGCACACAGATACGCAGTATTTT.

The gene calls are TRBV2 and TRBJ1-1, with D unresolved. The germline V gene encodes CDR1 SNHLY and CDR2 FYNNEI. The CDR3 spans 13 residues. Trimming cost V 4 bases and J 1 base, with 7 bases left between them. CDR3 sequence (DNA): TGTGCCAGCAGTGTTCAGAAGAACACTGAAGCTTTCTTT. Residues: CASSVQKNTEAFF.

As to this clone: The same CDR3 also results from other DNA sequences found in this sample. The gene calls are TRBV5-1 and TRBJ1-1; 10 bases fit TRBD1. CDR3 length: 15 residues. CDR1 and CDR2 (germline): SGHRS, YFSETQ. Trimming at V came to 4 bases and at J to 1 base, leaving 4 bases not matched to a gene. The CDR3 sequence: CASSPRTGGNTEAFF. DNA for the CDR3: TGCGCCAGCAGCCCCCGGACAGGGGGGAACACTGAAGCTTTCTTT.